This T cell receptor beta chain was captured by sequencing in a study of T cell repertoires in cytomegalovirus infection. Using its own MiXCR run on the reads, TCRdb lists one record per CDR3 protein. The sample lists about 740,000 distinct CDR3 sequences; roughly a third were seen once. The CDR3 is 14 amino acids. Germline V lookup: CDR1 MNHGY, CDR2 SAAAGT. V was clipped by 0 bases and J by 0 bases, with 5 bases between them. Sequencing was carried out using PBMCs. This receptor was identified in a human donor in good health (CMV status not recorded). Some clones in this sample may be carry-over from other donors' samples. V and J are TRBV6-8 and TRBJ1-2; D is undetermined. CDR3 coding DNA: TGTGCCAGCAGTTACTCTCGGGCTAACTATGGCTACACCTTC. Translating gives CASSYSRANYGYTF.